This T cell receptor (beta chain) was identified in a study of CD8+ T cells in alopecia areata. The sequencing template was cDNA reverse transcribed from extracted RNA. Clones were read by immunoSEQ multiplex PCR, and TCRdb kept only the in-frame ones, dropping some. The sample comprises 250,000 or so clones, 67% of which are singletons, and approximately 1.2% rests with the top ten. Sequencing used CD4+ T cells sorted from blood, obtained at week 0. This sequence was found in a human donor with alopecia areata.

In DNA, the CDR3 is TGTGCCAGCAGTTTTGACAGGGAATATAATTCACCCCTCCACTTT. Its protein product is CASSFDREYNSPLHF. The V gene is TRBV27, the J gene TRBJ1-6, with 7 bases that match TRBD1. Germline CDR1 reads MNHEY; CDR2 reads SMNVEV (reference sequence). Unmatched junction bases numbered 3, after V lost 3 bases and J lost 4 bases. This CDR3 contains 15 residues.